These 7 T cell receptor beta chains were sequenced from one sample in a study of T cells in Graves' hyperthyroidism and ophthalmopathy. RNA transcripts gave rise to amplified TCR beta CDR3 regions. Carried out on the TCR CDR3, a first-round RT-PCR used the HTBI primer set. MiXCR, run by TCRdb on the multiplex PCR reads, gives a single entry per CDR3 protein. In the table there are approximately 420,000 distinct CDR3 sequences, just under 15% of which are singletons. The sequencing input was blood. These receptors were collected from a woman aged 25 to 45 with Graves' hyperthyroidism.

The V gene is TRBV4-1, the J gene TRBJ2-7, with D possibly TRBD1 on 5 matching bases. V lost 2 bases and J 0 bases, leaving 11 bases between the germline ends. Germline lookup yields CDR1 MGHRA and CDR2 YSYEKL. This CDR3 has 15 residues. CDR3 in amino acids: CASSQLPGYSYEQYF. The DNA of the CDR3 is TGCGCCAGCAGCCAACTGCCAGGGTACTCCTACGAGCAGTACTTC.

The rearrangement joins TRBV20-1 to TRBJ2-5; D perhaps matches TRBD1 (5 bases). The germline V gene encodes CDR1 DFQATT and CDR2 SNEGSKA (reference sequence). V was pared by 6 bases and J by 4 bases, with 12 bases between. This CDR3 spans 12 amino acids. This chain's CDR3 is CSAPATAETQYF. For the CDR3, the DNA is TGCAGTGCACCTGCGACAGCAGAGACCCAGTACTTC.

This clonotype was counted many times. The CDR3: CASSRDSAYEQYF. DNA for the CDR3: TGTGCCAGCAGCCGCGACTCAGCTTACGAGCAGTACTTC. The J gene is TRBJ2-7, the V gene TRBV3-1, with D unresolved. With 4 bases removed from V and 4 bases from J, the gap between germline ends came to 11 bases. The CDR3 is 13 amino acids. The germline CDR1 and CDR2 sequences are LGHDT and YNNKEL (reference sequence).

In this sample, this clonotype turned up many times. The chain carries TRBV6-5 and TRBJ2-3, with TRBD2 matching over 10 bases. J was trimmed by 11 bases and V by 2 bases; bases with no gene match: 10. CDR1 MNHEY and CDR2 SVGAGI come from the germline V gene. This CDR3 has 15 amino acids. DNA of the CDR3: TGTGCCAGCAGTTACGCACTAGCGGGACTAAGATTGCAGTATTTT. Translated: CASSYALAGLRLQYF.

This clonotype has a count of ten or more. The CDR3 spells CASSFPGRVGYEQYF. The CDR3 nucleotides read TGTGCCAGCAGCTTCCCCGGGAGGGTCGGATACGAGCAGTACTTC. This chain links TRBV7-9 with TRBJ2-7, with TRBD2 matching over 8 bases. With 3 bases clipped from V and 4 bases from J, the junction kept 8 bases outside the gene matches. This CDR3 is 15 amino acids long. The germline V gene has CDR1 SEHNR and CDR2 FQNEAQ (reference sequence). The full variable domain, in which reference TRBV7-9 and TRBJ2-7 provide the parts outside the CDR3, is DTGVSQNPRHKITKRGQNVTFRCDPISEHNRLYWYRQTLGQGPEFLTYFQNEAQLEKSRLLSDRFSAERPKGSFSTLEIQRTEQGDSAMYLCASSFPGRVGYEQYFGPGTRLTVT.

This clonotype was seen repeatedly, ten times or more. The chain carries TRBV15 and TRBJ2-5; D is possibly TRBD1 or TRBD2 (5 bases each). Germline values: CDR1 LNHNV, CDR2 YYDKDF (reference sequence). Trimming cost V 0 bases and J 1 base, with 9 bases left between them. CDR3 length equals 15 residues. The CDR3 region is CATSRDPGPQETQYF. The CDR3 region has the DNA TGTGCCACCAGCAGAGATCCGGGGCCCCAAGAGACCCAGTACTTC.

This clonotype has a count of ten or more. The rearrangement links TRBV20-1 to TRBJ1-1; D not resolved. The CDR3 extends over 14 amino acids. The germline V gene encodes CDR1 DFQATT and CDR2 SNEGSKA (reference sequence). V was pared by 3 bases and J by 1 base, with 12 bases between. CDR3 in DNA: TGCAGTGCTAGTTTCCCCGAATGGAACACTGAAGCTTTCTTT. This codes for CSASFPEWNTEAFF.